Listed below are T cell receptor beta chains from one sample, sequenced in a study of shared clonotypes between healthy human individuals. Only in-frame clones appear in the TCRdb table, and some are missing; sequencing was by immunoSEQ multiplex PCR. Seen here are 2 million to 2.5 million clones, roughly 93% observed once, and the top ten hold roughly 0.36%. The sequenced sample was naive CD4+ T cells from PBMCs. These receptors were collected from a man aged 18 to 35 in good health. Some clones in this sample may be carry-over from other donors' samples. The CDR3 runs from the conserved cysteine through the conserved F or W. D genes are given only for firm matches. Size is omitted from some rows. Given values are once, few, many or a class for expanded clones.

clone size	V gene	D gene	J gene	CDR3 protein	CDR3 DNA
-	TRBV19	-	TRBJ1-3	CASSSTISGNTIYF	TGTGCCAGTAGTTCGACCATCTCTGGAAACACCATATATTTT
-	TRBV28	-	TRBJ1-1	CASNQGPGDTEAFF	TGTGCCAGCAACCAAGGCCCAGGGGACACTGAAGCTTTCTTT
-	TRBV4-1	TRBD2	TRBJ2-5	CASSQAGTSAQGETQYF	TGCGCCAGCAGCCAAGCCGGGACTAGCGCCCAGGGAGAGACCCAGTACTTC
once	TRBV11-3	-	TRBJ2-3	CASSLGLGPTDTQYF	TGTGCCAGCAGCTTAGGGTTGGGGCCCACAGATACGCAGTATTTT
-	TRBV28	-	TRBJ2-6	CASSSDIQGPQVLTF	TGTGCCAGCAGTTCCGACATCCAGGGTCCTCAGGTCCTGACTTTC
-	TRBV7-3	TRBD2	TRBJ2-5	CASRAGLASQETQYF	TGTGCCAGCAGGGCGGGACTAGCCTCCCAAGAGACCCAGTACTTC
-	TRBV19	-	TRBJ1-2	CASSNQPVGDYGYTF	TGTGCCAGTAGTAACCAACCAGTAGGGGACTATGGCTACACCTTC
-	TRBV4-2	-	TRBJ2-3	CASSQTPRAPDTQYF	TGTGCCAGCAGCCAGACGCCCCGAGCGCCAGATACGCAGTATTTT
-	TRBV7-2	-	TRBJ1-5	CASSDIGRVSNQPQHF	TGTGCCAGCAGCGACATTGGACGAGTTAGCAATCAGCCCCAGCATTTT
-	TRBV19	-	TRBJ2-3	CASSTQGTTDTQYF	TGTGCCAGTAGTACCCAGGGAACCACAGATACGCAGTATTTT
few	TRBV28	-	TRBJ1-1	CASSPRVTEAFF	TGTGCCAGCAGCCCCAGGGTAACTGAAGCTTTCTTT
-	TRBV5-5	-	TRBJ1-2	CASSLDPLKYYGYTF	TGTGCCAGCAGCTTGGATCCCCTTAAATACTATGGCTACACCTTC
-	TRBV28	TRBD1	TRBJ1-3	CASSLWGQYSGNTIYF	TGTGCCAGCAGTTTATGGGGACAGTACTCTGGAAACACCATATATTTT
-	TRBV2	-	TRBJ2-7	CASSDKNGFEQYF	TGTGCCAGCAGTGACAAGAACGGTTTCGAGCAGTACTTC
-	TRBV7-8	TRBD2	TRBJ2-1	CASSLAGGPYEQFF	TGTGCCAGCAGCTTAGCGGGAGGGCCGTATGAGCAGTTCTTC
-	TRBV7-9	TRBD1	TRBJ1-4	CASSWGTGNNEKLFF	TGTGCCAGCAGCTGGGGGACAGGGAATAATGAAAAACTGTTTTTT
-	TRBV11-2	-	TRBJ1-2	CASSLAVWGYGYTF	TGTGCCAGCAGCTTAGCGGTGTGGGGCTATGGCTACACCTTC
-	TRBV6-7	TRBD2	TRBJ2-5	CASSFEERETVETQYF	TGTGCCAGCAGTTTCGAGGAGCGGGAGACGGTGGAGACCCAGTACTTC
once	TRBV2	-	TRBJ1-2	CASNRGWGYTF	TGTGCCAGCAACCGGGGGTGGGGCTACACCTTC
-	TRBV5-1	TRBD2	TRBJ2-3	CASSPGLAGGADTQYF	TGCGCCAGCAGCCCTGGACTAGCGGGAGGCGCAGATACGCAGTATTTT
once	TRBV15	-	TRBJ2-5	CATSRDKGYQETQYF	TGTGCCACCAGCAGAGATAAGGGGTACCAAGAGACCCAGTACTTC
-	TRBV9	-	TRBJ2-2	CASSESLWAGPNTGELFF	TGTGCCAGCAGCGAGAGCTTGTGGGCGGGACCTAACACCGGGGAGCTGTTTTTT
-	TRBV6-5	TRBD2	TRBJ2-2	CASSRSAGGWELFF	TGTGCCAGCAGCCGTTCGGCGGGAGGGTGGGAGCTGTTTTTT
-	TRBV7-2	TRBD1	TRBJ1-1	CASSLAGTGYTEAFF	TGTGCCAGCAGCTTAGCGGGGACAGGGTACACTGAAGCTTTCTTT
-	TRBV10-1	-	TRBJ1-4	CANLRQAPNEKLFF	TGCGCCAACTTAAGACAGGCACCCAATGAAAAACTGTTTTTT
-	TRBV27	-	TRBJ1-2	CARSAGDTANYGYTF	TGTGCCAGGAGCGCCGGGGACACCGCTAACTATGGCTACACCTTC
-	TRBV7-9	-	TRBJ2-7	CASSSATGGGGYEQYF	TGTGCCAGCAGCTCTGCAACAGGAGGAGGGGGCTACGAGCAGTACTTC
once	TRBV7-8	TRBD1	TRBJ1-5	CASRADRVGNQPQHF	TGTGCCAGCAGAGCGGACAGGGTGGGCAATCAGCCCCAGCATTTT
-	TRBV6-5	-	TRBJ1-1	CASSYSKGAWAFF	TGTGCCAGCAGTTACTCGAAAGGGGCATGGGCTTTCTTT
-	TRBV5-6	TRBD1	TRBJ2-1	CASSLDRGQLSYNEQFF	TGTGCCAGCAGCTTGGACAGGGGGCAACTTTCCTACAATGAGCAGTTCTTC